This passage covers 5 T cell receptor beta chains from one sample sequenced in a study of T cells in Graves' hyperthyroidism and ophthalmopathy. Researchers amplified the TCR beta CDR3 regions from RNA transcripts. Initially, a first-round RT-PCR of the TCR CDR3 employed the HTBI primer set. From the multiplex PCR reads, TCRdb called clonotypes with MiXCR, one entry per CDR3 protein. In the table there are more than 500,000 distinct CDR3 sequences, under 20% of which are singletons. The sequencing sample was made of blood. These receptor sequences come from a woman under 40 with Graves' hyperthyroidism.

Comment on this clonotype: At one boundary the junction diverges from the germline segment, which might be a read error. V is TRBV20-1 and J is TRBJ1-2, with D hard to call. CDR3 length: 10 residues. The germline V gene encodes CDR1 DFQATT and CDR2 SNEGSKA (reference sequence). As DNA, the CDR3 is TGCAGTGCCTTCATCTATGGCCACACCTTC. Residues: CSAFIYGHTF.

This clonotype was seen a few times. The chain employs TRBV24-1 and TRBJ2-5; TRBD2 might be the D (5 bases). The germline V gene encodes CDR1 KGHDR and CDR2 SFDVKD. This CDR3 contains 13 residues. With 5 bases removed from V and 9 bases from J, the gap between germline ends came to 15 bases. Written as DNA, the CDR3 is TGTGCCACCAGTGTTGGACTGCCAGGAGCCCAGTACTTC. Its protein is CATSVGLPGAQYF.

Many counts were recorded for this clonotype. The chain links TRBV29-1 to TRBJ2-1, with 10 bases matching TRBD2. From germline, CDR1 is SQVTM and CDR2 ANQGSEA. J gave up 6 bases and V 6 bases, and 11 bases lay outside the gene matches. The CDR3 length is 15 residues. This CDR3 reads CSVELLAGGTNEQFF. As DNA, the CDR3 is TGCAGCGTCGAATTATTAGCGGGAGGTACCAATGAGCAGTTCTTC.

This clonotype came up many times. J is TRBJ2-1 and V is TRBV6-2 or TRBV6-3, with D possibly matching TRBD2 (6 bases). Trimming pared 3 bases from V and 8 bases from J, leaving 17 bases between. Germline V lookup: CDR1 MNHEY, CDR2 SVGEGT. The CDR3 has 15 residues. The CDR3 loop is CASSYGDGGEYEQFF. CDR3 bases: TGTGCCAGCAGTTATGGGGACGGGGGAGAGTATGAGCAGTTCTTC.

This clonotype was detected many times. V and J are TRBV2 and TRBJ2-3; TRBD1 aligns across 7 bases. CDR3 length equals 19 residues. Germline V lookup: CDR1 SNHLY, CDR2 FYNNEI. V lost 6 bases, J lost 1 base, and 19 bases stayed unmatched. The CDR3 DNA follows: TGTGCCAGCAGAGACGACAGGGCTAGCCTCGGTCCCCGCACAGATACGCAGTATTTT. Translated, it gives CASRDDRASLGPRTDTQYF.